The next 17 T cell receptor beta chains were all read from a single sample in a study of blood T cell repertoires in COVID-19 (dated by TCRdb to 2020 to 2021). Library creation used the immunoSEQ multiplex PCR assay. In TCRdb, the immuneACCESS table is reduced to in-frame sequences with V and J assigned. These tables do not hold every clone; where another copy was compared, an unresolved V gene accounts for under half, and the others remain unexplained. The sample has about 200,000 clones on record, approximately 83% of them singletons. The ten largest clones take up around 2.5% of the sample. The sample taken for sequencing was peripheral blood. The receptor source for this set is a woman aged 40-49 years with active or convalescent COVID-19.

J is TRBJ2-1 and V is TRBV3-1 (or the pseudogene TRBV3-2); 7 bases line up with TRBD1. This CDR3 spans 16 amino acids. V gave up 2 bases and J gave up 7 bases; unmatched junction bases: 11. Germline V gene lookup returns CDR1 LGHDT and CDR2 YNNKEL (reference sequence). The CDR3 sequence: CASSQWETGRGNEQFF. The CDR3 region has the DNA TGTGCCAGCAGCCAATGGGAGACAGGGCGAGGGAATGAGCAGTTCTTC.

This clone has just one count. The DNA of the CDR3 is TGTGCCAGCAGCCCGCGGACAGAGATCTATGGCTACACCTTC. Translation: CASSPRTEIYGYTF. The genes are TRBV7-9 and TRBJ1-2; D perhaps matches TRBD1 (6 bases). In germline, CDR1 is SEHNR, CDR2 FQNEAQ (reference sequence). The CDR3 spans 14 residues. Trimming removed 5 bases from V and 4 bases from J, with 14 bases in between.

The chain is built from TRBV2 and TRBJ1-1, with TRBD1 matching 7 bases. This CDR3 region has 13 residues. The ends lost 5 bases at V and 1 base at J; junction bases unmatched: 1. Germline CDR1 SNHLY, CDR2 FYNNEI. The CDR3 DNA follows: TGTGCCAGCAGTAACAGGGGGAACACTGAAGCTTTCTTT. Translated: CASSNRGNTEAFF.

This rearrangement joins TRBV6-5 to TRBJ1-3; unclear D gene. Trimming pared 6 bases from V and 0 bases from J, leaving 12 bases between. CDR1 is MNHEY and CDR2 is SVGAGI in the germline V gene. The CDR3 covers 15 residues. The CDR3 region is CASRPFMSSGNTIYF. The CDR3 DNA is TGTGCCAGCAGGCCGTTCATGAGCTCTGGAAACACCATATATTTT.

This clone was detected once. The rearrangement uses TRBV9 and TRBJ1-1; D uncertain. Germline V gene sequence: CDR1 SGDLS, CDR2 YYNGEE. This CDR3 comprises 16 residues. V was trimmed by 1 base and J by 0 bases, leaving 13 bases between them. CDR3 bases: TGTGCCAGCAGCGTACCGGACGGAGGGTTGAACACTGAAGCTTTCTTT. Translating gives CASSVPDGGLNTEAFF.

This chain connects TRBV7-8 to TRBJ2-3; the match to TRBD1 covers 9 bases. Germline CDR1 reads SGHVS; CDR2 reads FQNEAQ. This CDR3 comprises 15 residues. The ends lost 5 bases at V and 0 bases at J; junction bases unmatched: 3. As DNA, the CDR3 is TGTGCCAGCAGCCCGGGACAGGGTAGCACAGATACGCAGTATTTT. Its translation: CASSPGQGSTDTQYF.

V is TRBV9 and J is TRBJ1-2; TRBD1 matches at 7 bases. Germline trimming cut 5 bases from V and 6 bases from J; bases unmatched to any gene: 13. The germline CDR1 and CDR2 sequences are SGDLS and YYNGEE. The CDR3 extends over 15 amino acids. The CDR3 DNA reads as TGTGCCAGCAGTCAAGAGACAGGGTCAATTCATGGCTACACCTTC. This gives the protein CASSQETGSIHGYTF.

The chain joins TRBV5-1 to TRBJ2-3; D is perhaps TRBD2 (7 bases). Trimming cost V 1 base and J 0 bases, with 15 bases left between them. Germline lookup yields CDR1 SGHRS and CDR2 YFSETQ. CDR3 length: 17 amino acids. This chain's CDR3 is CASSLISGGASTDTQYF. The CDR3 nucleotides are TGCGCCAGCAGCTTGATCTCTGGGGGGGCTAGCACAGATACGCAGTATTTT.

The genes are TRBV4-1 and TRBJ2-7, with TRBD1 identical over 10 bases. J gave up 0 bases and V 3 bases, and 2 bases lay outside the gene matches. This CDR3 comprises 15 residues. The germline gives CDR1 MGHRA, CDR2 YSYEKL. For the CDR3, the DNA is TGCGCCAGCAGCCAGGGACAGGGGCCCTCCTACGAGCAGTACTTC. This encodes CASSQGQGPSYEQYF.

This clone was seen a few times. The CDR3 protein is CAWSTGQGVTDEQYF. The DNA for the CDR3 is TGTGCCTGGAGTACGGGACAGGGGGTAACTGACGAGCAGTACTTC. The chain couples TRBV30 to TRBJ2-7; 11 positions match TRBD1. The CDR3 length is 15 residues. CDR1 is GTSNPN, CDR2 SVGIG, per germline (reference sequence). With V trimmed by 2 bases and J by 5 bases, 8 bases remained unmatched.

The rearrangement links TRBV2 to TRBJ2-1; 11 nucleotides align to TRBD1. Germline values: CDR1 SNHLY, CDR2 FYNNEI. The CDR3 spans 15 residues. V shed 4 bases and J 3 bases; nucleotides not matched to a gene: 2. CDR3 bases: TGTGCCAGCAGTGCTGGGACAGGGGGCTACAATGAGCAGTTCTTC. Protein sequence: CASSAGTGGYNEQFF.

The chain recombines TRBV5-1 with TRBJ1-1; no clear D. The germline CDR1 and CDR2 sequences are SGHRS and YFSETQ. The CDR3 spans 11 residues. Trimming took 5 bases from V and 5 from J, leaving 7 bases between them. DNA for the CDR3: TGCGCCAGCAGGACGGGTACTGAAGCTTTCTTT. It yields the protein CASRTGTEAFF. The full variable domain, completed using reference TRBV5-1 and TRBJ1-1, is KAGVTQTPRYLIKTRGQQVTLSCSPISGHRSVSWYQQTPGQGLQFLFEYFSETQRNKGNFPGRFSGRQFSNSRSEMNVSTLELGDSALYLCASRTGTEAFFGQGTRLTVV.

The gene calls are TRBV7-8 and TRBJ2-7; D is uncertain. The CDR3 length is 15 residues. Germline V gene lookup returns CDR1 SGHVS and CDR2 FQNEAQ. The germline V and J ends were trimmed by 5 bases and 0 bases, with 14 bases remaining between them. The CDR3 DNA follows: TGTGCCAGCAGCCCCGAACAGTACAGCTCCTACGAGCAGTACTTC. This sequence encodes CASSPEQYSSYEQYF.

The chain joins TRBV9 to TRBJ2-5; weak D call: TRBD2 (6 bases). The CDR3 length is 14 residues. CDR1 is SGDLS, CDR2 YYNGEE, per germline. Trimming removed 3 bases at V and 2 bases at J, with 11 bases between. The CDR3 DNA reads as TGTGCCAGCAGCGCCGGGACTTCACAAGAGACCCAGTACTTC. Translating gives CASSAGTSQETQYF.

This chain joins TRBV11-2 and TRBJ2-1; no reliable D call. V lost 5 bases and J 5 bases, leaving 13 bases between the germline ends. Per the germline V gene, CDR1 is SGHAT and CDR2 is FQNNGV. This CDR3 is 14 amino acids long. The CDR3 reads CASSPLERDNEQFF. As DNA, the CDR3 is TGTGCCAGCAGCCCCCTGGAACGGGACAATGAGCAGTTCTTC. The full variable domain, completed using reference TRBV11-2 and TRBJ2-1, is EAGVAQSPRYKIIEKRQSVAFWCNPISGHATLYWYQQILGQGPKLLIQFQNNGVVDDSQLPKDRFSAERLKGVDSTLKIQPAKLEDSAVYLCASSPLERDNEQFFGPGTRLTVL.

V and J are TRBV7-9 and TRBJ1-1, with a weak D call TRBD1 (6 bases). The CDR3 sequence is 16 residues long. The germline gives CDR1 SEHNR, CDR2 FQNEAQ (reference sequence). The V end lost 3 bases, the J end lost 1 base, and 15 bases lay between the germline ends. CDR3 nucleotide sequence: TGTGCCAGCAGCTTGAACCAGGGGTCAGCGAACACTGAAGCTTTCTTT. It is translated as CASSLNQGSANTEAFF.

The rearrangement joins TRBV7-2 to TRBJ2-4; no firm D call. Germline V CDR1 and CDR2: SGHTA, FQGNSA. V gave up 6 bases and J gave up 0 bases, with 12 bases separating them. The CDR3 spans 15 residues. This CDR3 is CASSPLQRAKNIQYF. CDR3 coding DNA: TGTGCCAGCAGTCCTCTGCAGCGAGCCAAAAACATTCAGTACTTC.